What follows are 8 T cell receptor beta chains derived from one specimen sequenced in a study of blood T cell repertoires in COVID-19. This table comes from immunoSEQ multiplex PCR, and its TCRdb copy is limited to in-frame clones, with some not included. This sample has over 60,000 clones; 65% to 85% occur once, and the top ten carry less than 25%. Sequenced input: peripheral blood. These receptors all stem from a man at least 80 years old with active or convalescent COVID-19.

The V call is TRBV6-5, the J call TRBJ1-3; the D is unclear. The CDR3 runs to 13 residues. CDR1 and CDR2 (germline): MNHEY, SVGAGI. The V and J ends lost 4 bases and 4 bases respectively, with 8 bases between them. CDR3 nucleotides: TGTGCCAGCAGTTTTAATTTGGGAAACACCATATATTTT. It specifies CASSFNLGNTIYF.

The chain combines TRBV5-1 with TRBJ1-4; D unresolved. Trimming removed 1 base from V and 8 bases from J, with 12 bases in between. CDR3 size: 14 residues. Germline CDR1 is SGHRS and CDR2 is YFSETQ. CDR3: CASSLWGEVEKLFF. CDR3 coding DNA: TGCGCCAGCAGCTTGTGGGGAGAAGTAGAAAAACTGTTTTTT.

This chain connects TRBV5-5 to TRBJ2-5; 10 bases match TRBD2. The length of the CDR3 is 15 residues. Trimming removed 3 bases from V and 2 bases from J; junction bases left unmatched: 4. Germline CDR1 and CDR2: SGHKS and YYEKEE (reference sequence). CDR3 in amino acids: CASSSGLAVQETQYF. Here the CDR3 DNA reads TGTGCCAGCAGCTCCGGACTAGCGGTGCAAGAGACCCAGTACTTC.

The chain couples TRBV7-3 to TRBJ2-1; TRBD2 is a possible D gene (6 bases). There are 14 residues in the CDR3. Germline values: CDR1 SGHTA, CDR2 FQGTGA. Trimming pared 5 bases from V and 9 bases from J, leaving 17 bases between. The CDR3 region has the DNA TGTGCCAGCAGCATCACTGGCGGCGGGGCTGAGCAGTTCTTC. Its translation is CASSITGGGAEQFF.

This chain joins TRBV7-2 and TRBJ2-7, with TRBD2 identical over 12 bases. The CDR3 spans 15 residues. V lost 4 bases, J lost 7 bases, and 8 bases stayed unmatched. CDR1 is SGHTA and CDR2 is FQGNSA in the germline V gene. The CDR3 here is CASSSRLAGELEQYF. CDR3 nucleotides: TGTGCCAGCAGCTCCCGACTAGCGGGAGAGTTAGAGCAGTACTTC.

This sequence joins TRBV2 and TRBJ2-1; D not certain. V was clipped by 4 bases and J by 6 bases, with 10 bases between them. The CDR3 sequence is 13 residues long. Germline lookup yields CDR1 SNHLY and CDR2 FYNNEI. CDR3 in DNA: TGTGCCAGCAGTGTAGGTAGCCGCAATGAGCAGTTCTTC. Its protein is CASSVGSRNEQFF.

The chain employs TRBV7-3 and TRBJ2-3, with D hard to call. This CDR3 is built from 14 residues. Between the trimmed V and J ends, which lost 3 bases and 5 bases, there was a span of 12 bases. CDR1 SGHTA and CDR2 FQGTGA come from the germline V gene. The CDR3: CASSLSGLEDTQYF. CDR3 bases: TGTGCCAGCAGCTTGTCAGGATTGGAAGATACGCAGTATTTT.

The chain links TRBV6-5 to TRBJ2-7, with D possibly matching TRBD2 (7 bases). Germline CDR1 is MNHEY and CDR2 is SVGAGI. V shed 0 bases and J shed 9 bases, with 18 bases lying between them. CDR3 length: 15 amino acids. Here the CDR3 DNA reads TGTGCCAGCAGTTACTCAGCCGGGTTAGGGGGGGGGCAGTACTTC. Protein: CASSYSAGLGGGQYF.